These 18 T cell receptor beta chains share one sample of origin, sequenced in a study of technical replicates of blood from a few donors (dated by TCRdb to about 2017). The receptor library was made with the immunoSEQ multiplex PCR assay. The source is immuneACCESS, and TCRdb retained only in-frame sequences with V and J called. Part of the clones is not carried over; for the studies checked, unresolved V genes explain less than half of this, and the remainder is unexplained. The sample table shows 75,000 to 100,000 clones, and 90% to 95% are seen once. About 0.25% of the sample belongs to the ten largest clones. The sample consisted of T cells isolated from PBMCs. The receptors shown here come from a human donor in good health.

The rearrangement joins TRBV4-1 to TRBJ2-1; the match to TRBD2 covers 8 bases. Germline values: CDR1 MGHRA, CDR2 YSYEKL. V was clipped by 4 bases and J by 9 bases; unmatched bases: 11. The CDR3 runs 15 residues. The CDR3 DNA follows: TGCGCCAGCAGCCCTCCGGGACTAGTTTTCGGTGAGCAGTTCTTC. This gives the protein CASSPPGLVFGEQFF.

This chain joins TRBV6-5 and TRBJ1-4; D might be TRBD1 (6 bases). Germline V CDR1 and CDR2: MNHEY, SVGAGI. The V and J ends lost 2 bases and 5 bases respectively, with 12 bases between them. This CDR3 spans 15 amino acids. This CDR3 reads CASSYTYGTNEKLFF. DNA of the CDR3: TGTGCCAGCAGTTACACCTACGGGACAAATGAAAAACTGTTTTTT.

The J gene is TRBJ1-1, the V gene TRBV13; D not resolved. The CDR3 consists of 20 residues. V lost 2 bases, J lost 10 bases, and 35 bases lay in between. Germline values: CDR1 PRHDT, CDR2 FYEKMQ (reference sequence). The CDR3, as DNA: TGTGCCAGCAGCTTACTTTCCCCTTTTGGGCGAGGGTCAAGAGACTTAAGAGCTTTCTTT. It yields the protein CASSLLSPFGRGSRDLRAFF.

The CDR3 DNA reads TGTGCCTACGGACGGGGGGGTCAGCCCCAGCATTTT. Protein: CAYGRGGQPQHF. The rearrangement uses TRBV30 and TRBJ1-5, with TRBD1 as a possible D gene (5 bases). Trimming pared 7 bases from V and 6 bases from J, leaving 13 bases between. The CDR3 contains 12 residues. Germline lookup yields CDR1 GTSNPN and CDR2 SVGIG (reference sequence).

The chain uses TRBV5-8 and TRBJ2-7; possibly TRBD1 for D (5 bases). V lost 6 bases and J lost 5, with 21 bases in between. There are 15 residues in the CDR3. The V gene's germline CDR1 is SGHTS and CDR2 YDEGEE. CDR3 bases: TGTGCCAGCATCAAGATCGTGGCAGGGCTCGACGAGCAGTACTTC. It yields the protein CASIKIVAGLDEQYF.

The chain recombines TRBV19 with TRBJ2-6, with 9 bases identical to TRBD2. Per germline, CDR1 LNHDA and CDR2 SQIVND (reference sequence). This CDR3 has 16 residues. V shed 7 bases and J 2 bases; nucleotides not matched to a gene: 6. As DNA, the CDR3 is TGTGCCAGTACTCTAGCGGGACGGACTGGGGCCAACGTCCTGACTTTC. Amino acids: CASTLAGRTGANVLTF.

The chain couples TRBV10-3 to TRBJ2-5; TRBD1 is a possible D gene (5 bases). The V and J ends lost 6 bases and 5 bases respectively, with 13 bases between them. Germline V gives CDR1 ENHRY, CDR2 SYGVKD. The CDR3 runs 13 residues. CDR3 bases: TGTGCCATCAGAATGGACATTGGGGAGACCCAGTACTTC. Its translation is CAIRMDIGETQYF.

The chain uses TRBV13 and TRBJ1-2; D is unclear. With 0 bases removed from V and 7 bases from J, the gap between germline ends came to 6 bases. The CDR3 length is 12 residues. Germline-derived CDR1 and CDR2 are PRHDT and FYEKMQ (reference sequence). The CDR3 nucleotides read TGTGCCAGCAGCTTAGGCCAGCGTGGCTACACCTTC. Its translation is CASSLGQRGYTF. Supplemented by reference TRBV13 and TRBJ1-2, the full variable domain reads AAGVIQSPRHLIKEKRETATLKCYPIPRHDTVYWYQQGPGQDPQFLISFYEKMQSDKGSIPDRFSAQQFSDYHSELNMSSLELGDSALYFCASSLGQRGYTFGSGTRLTVV.

This chain connects TRBV5-1 to TRBJ2-7, with D possibly matching TRBD2 (6 bases). V was clipped by 6 bases and J by 3 bases, with 13 bases between them. CDR3 length equals 13 residues. Germline V gene sequence: CDR1 SGHRS, CDR2 YFSETQ. CDR3 in DNA: TGCGCCAGCAACGCGGGACCAAACTACGAGCAGTACTTC. As protein: CASNAGPNYEQYF.

V usage is TRBV6-5 and J usage is TRBJ1-6; D uncertain. V lost 2 bases and J lost 10, with 6 bases in between. Germline V CDR1 and CDR2: MNHEY, SVGAGI. The CDR3 covers 12 residues. This chain's CDR3 is CASSYPKSPLHF. The CDR3 coding sequence is TGTGCCAGCAGTTACCCCAAATCACCCCTCCACTTT.

The rearrangement joins TRBV10-1 to TRBJ2-2; 7 positions agree with TRBD1. The CDR3 has 15 residues. Germline V lookup: CDR1 WNHNN, CDR2 SYGVQD (reference sequence). V trimming: 6 bases; J trimming: 6 bases; junction bases outside the gene matches: 10. CDR3 amino acids: CASSGYNRGAGELFF. DNA of the CDR3: TGCGCCAGCAGCGGGTATAACAGGGGAGCCGGGGAGCTGTTTTTT.

This clone is a singleton in its sample. This chain connects TRBV30 to TRBJ1-5, with 9 bases lining up with TRBD1. CDR3 length: 15 amino acids. Germline CDR1 and CDR2: GTSNPN and SVGIG (reference sequence). V dropped 1 base and J dropped 1; count of bases not matched to a gene: 2. The CDR3 here is CAWSGGQGSNQPQHF. The CDR3, as DNA: TGTGCCTGGAGTGGGGGACAGGGAAGCAATCAGCCCCAGCATTTT.

The chain has TRBV7-9 and TRBJ2-1, with 11 bases matching TRBD2. This CDR3 has 14 residues. V shed 1 base and J 14 bases; nucleotides not matched to a gene: 7. Germline lookup yields CDR1 SEHNR and CDR2 FQNEAQ (reference sequence). The CDR3 loop reads CASSLGLAGLKKFF. The CDR3 DNA reads as TGTGCCAGCAGCTTAGGACTAGCGGGGCTCAAGAAGTTCTTC.

The rearrangement joins TRBV19 to TRBJ1-5, with D perhaps TRBD1 (6 bases). V was pared by 1 base and J by 3 bases, with 13 bases between. CDR3 size: 16 residues. Per the germline V gene, CDR1 is LNHDA and CDR2 is SQIVND (reference sequence). The CDR3 spells CASSIGAGANNQPQHF. The CDR3 DNA reads as TGTGCCAGTAGTATAGGAGCGGGGGCTAACAATCAGCCCCAGCATTTT.

This clone appeared a single time. The chain uses TRBV30 and TRBJ1-3; no firm D call. The germline V gene encodes CDR1 GTSNPN and CDR2 SVGIG (reference sequence). Trimming took 0 bases from V and 0 from J, leaving 9 bases between them. The CDR3 is 15 residues long. The CDR3 is CAWSVLGSSGNTIYF. The CDR3 nucleotides are TGTGCCTGGAGTGTACTGGGCAGCTCTGGAAACACCATATATTTT. Filled out from reference TRBV30 and TRBJ1-3, the complete variable domain reads SQTIHQWPATLVQPVGSPLSLECTVEGTSNPNLYWYRQAAGRGLQLLFYSVGIGQISSEVPQNLSASRPQDRQFILSSKKLLLSDSGFYLCAWSVLGSSGNTIYFGEGSWLTVV.

The chain is built from TRBV4-2 and TRBJ2-5, with TRBD2 matching over 7 bases. This CDR3 comprises 16 residues. Germline V CDR1 and CDR2: LGHNA, YNFKEQ. The trim removed 4 bases at V and 5 bases at J, leaving 13 bases unmatched. The CDR3 DNA reads TGTGCCAGCAGCCCCTTCCAAACGGGGAGGGCGGAGACCCAGTACTTC. Its protein is CASSPFQTGRAETQYF.

This clone appeared once. The chain is built from TRBV11-3 and TRBJ2-7, with a tentative D call TRBD2 (5 bases). The CDR3 is 15 amino acids. Trimming stripped 2 bases from V and 7 bases from J, with 18 bases between. Germline V gene data show CDR1 as SGHNT and CDR2 as YENEEA. In DNA, the CDR3 is TGTGCCAGCAGCTTAATAAGAGAGGTCACGGGGGAGCAGTACTTC. This gives the protein CASSLIREVTGEQYF.

V is TRBV4-1 and J is TRBJ2-7; the D gene is possibly TRBD2 (6 bases). V shed 1 base and J shed 5 bases, with 15 bases lying between them. CDR3 size: 15 residues. Germline CDR1 is MGHRA and CDR2 is YSYEKL. In DNA, the CDR3 is TGCGCCAGCAGCCAAGTTGGTCAGGGAGGCGACGAGCAGTACTTC. Amino acids: CASSQVGQGGDEQYF.